This T cell receptor beta chain was documented in a study of T cell responses to AZD1222 COVID-19 vaccine. Findings and caveats of the study: Spike-specific TCR breadth and depth were elevated following two AZD1222 doses. Epitopes outside B.1.351 and B.1.1.7 mutated regions reportedly drew nearly half of spike TCRs.

Concerning this clone itself: Its specificity is unknown.

V was cut by 0 bases and J by 3 bases, with 10 bases left in between. Germline-derived CDR1 and CDR2 are SGHRS and YFSETQ. The CDR3 is made up of 14 amino acids. Some clones are missing from TCRdb's copy, which holds only in-frame ones; the method was immunoSEQ multiplex PCR. The repertoire holds 84,000 or so clones, approximately 89% seen once, with approximately 5.2% in the top ten. The V gene is TRBV5-1, the J gene TRBJ2-7; D remains ambiguous. This receptor was identified in an adult in good health. The material sequenced was peripheral blood, taken on day 0 of MenACWY control vaccination. CDR3 region: CASSLAITGYEQYF. The CDR3 nucleotides are TGCGCCAGCAGCTTGGCCATAACCGGCTACGAGCAGTACTTC.